This TCR beta chain emerged from a study of spatial heterogeneity in lung cancer (dated by TCRdb to between 2018 and 2021). Regarding the research as a whole: More beta-chain than alpha-chain transcripts were consistently detected, likely reflecting higher beta-chain transcript abundance. In the raw uncorrected reads, each unique combination of TCR and UMI appeared more than ten times on average. TCR alpha and beta repertoires were quantitatively compared across multiple tumor regions, matched nontumor lung and blood in non-small cell lung cancer. At surgery, both alpha and beta chains were TCR-sequenced in some 220 tumor regions, approximately 64 matched nontumor lung samples and 50 to 60 PBMC samples. TCR repertoire features were related to nonsynonymous mutation counts determined by whole-exome sequencing of tumor tissue.

Of note for this clonotype: Its target antigen remains unknown. No qualities accompany the bases; no much larger clone lies one base away.

The receptor library was made with 5' RACE. Sequencing took place on a NextSeq 500. To allow correction of PCR and sequencing errors, the TCR library protocol tagged every TCR cDNA molecule with a unique molecular identifier. Per the original workflow: TCR identification, UMI-based error correction and CDR3 extraction were all carried out with Decombinator tools. TCRs above a frequency of 2 per 1,000, corresponding to the top 1% of the tumor frequency distribution, were defined as expanded. Renyi diversity was computed with the R vegan package after each repertoire had been subsampled 100 times to 5,000 TCRs. CDR3 similarity networks were built from amino acid triplet string-kernel similarity, connecting CDR3s with pairwise similarity above 0.82. TCRdb passed the public sequencing reads through fastp at Q25 and MiXCR, retaining productive beta sequences. Rows are unified per CDR3 protein, each entry keeping the most common DNA and genes. The V and J calls were determined by TCRdb, not by the authors. The sample includes just under 95,000 distinct CDR3 sequences, with about 12% observed a single time. The ten top clones hold under 50% of the sample.

On the study overall, not on this receptor specifically: Ubiquitous expanded tumor TCRs showed up in blood more often at tumor resection than at routine follow-up. Additional single-cell paired TCR alpha and beta sequencing was considered necessary to confirm, at a functional level, the hypothesis that regional TCRs recognize regional mutations.

Inclusive of the bounding cysteine and phenylalanine, the CDR3 is 14 residues long. Only the CDR3 part of the read is kept: 42 bases, read in frame from the first base. CDR1 SGHRS and CDR2 YFSETQ were looked up in the germline V gene. Trimming at the junction amounts to 5 bases on V and 0 bases on J, and the germline ends lie 12 bases apart. Reading the label with the study, this specimen's time point is: sample taken at primary tumor resection. Without any cell sorting, TCR sequencing was performed on whole RNA extracted either from tumor and nontumor lung tissue or from cryopreserved PBMC samples. Samples were obtained from approximately 77 patients with early-stage, untreated non-small cell lung cancer from the lung TRACERx cohort. Patients were selected for TCR sequencing only if sufficient RNA was available from at least two tumor regions.

The source is a male donor with early-stage non-small cell lung cancer. The sequencing here drew on PBMCs, taken at surgery. The chain employs TRBV5-1 and TRBJ2-7, and perhaps TRBD2 as D gene, on 5 matching bases. At the DNA level, the sequence is TGCGCCAGCAGACCCGGACTGCGCTCCTACGAGCAGTACTTC. Its translation reads: CASRPGLRSYEQYF.